This TCR beta chain was retrieved from a study of tumor and adjacent non-tumor tissue in lung cancer (dated by TCRdb to 2016 to 2019). Turning to the overall study: By cancer type, the cohort comprised some 13 adenocarcinoma patients, a couple of squamous cell carcinoma patients and 1 small cell lung cancer patient. Ages among the 15 or so patients ranged from about 31 to 76 years, there were roughly 10 men and 5 women, and disease was at TNM stage I to III. In total, sequencing yielded under 150 million productive TCRbeta reads, which works out to an average of around 4.2 million reads per sample. Bulk TCRbeta repertoires were compared between lung tumor tissue and matched distant non-tumor lung tissue obtained from around 14 lung cancer patients. A few dozen paired specimens, one tumor and one normal lung sample per patient, were profiled by TCRbeta CDR3 sequencing.

To note about this clonotype: Its antigen remains undetermined. It has no much larger one-base neighbor in the sample; base qualities were not kept.

Deletion took 4 bases off V and 4 bases off J, with a span of 16 bases between the germline ends. Taken from cysteine to phenylalanine, the CDR3 has 16 residues. Solely the CDR3 DNA is kept, with 48 bases framed from the first base. From a lookup of the germline V gene, CDR1 and CDR2 are MNHEY and SVGAGI. Library creation used multiplex PCR. Sequenced on an Illumina HiSeq 2500. Following protocols modified from ARM-PCR, the researchers constructed TCRbeta libraries through three rounds of nested PCR with primers (Table S4). Before sequencing, PCR products of 200-500 bp were excised from the gel and purified with the QIAquick gel extraction kit. As for how the authors treated the data: Reads were cleaned using Trimmomatic, were merged into complete CDR3 sequences using FLASH, and were assigned to V(D)J germline segments using MiTCR. Clonal diversity was calculated as the inverse Simpson's index using VDJtools. In-frame sequences without a premature stop codon were defined as productive reads. The public sequencing data were trimmed at Q25 with fastp and processed into clonotypes with MiXCR by TCRdb, which kept only in-frame beta chains. All rows with the same CDR3 protein become a single entry with the most common DNA and genes. TCRdb's processing, not the authors' own work, is the source of the V and J calls. Here the sample has 100,000 to 150,000 distinct CDR3 sequences; 60% to 70% occur a single time. The top ten clonotypes cover over 10% of the sample.

Study-wide conclusions, independent of this receptor: TCR diversity (inverse Simpson) was significantly higher in tumor than in normal lung tissue (roughly 430 vs 170, P = 0.0075, Mann-Whitney U test). A significantly larger cumulative share of the repertoire was made up by the top 100 clones in normal lung than in tumor tissue. TCR diversity was significantly higher in younger patients, and higher tumor TCR diversity was associated with shorter overall and disease-free survival. Because peripheral blood was not sequenced, the blood TCRbeta repertoires of the lung cancer patients in the study went unexamined. Neither the sequencing platform nor unique molecular identifiers are named or mentioned anywhere in the methods. Only around 15 patients were included in the cohort, and the need for larger samples and more detailed clinical data was noted by the authors.

Bulk unsorted tissue served as the source for RNA extraction, and RNA quality was assessed using a NanoDrop ND-1000 and an Agilent 2100. The donors were newly diagnosed lung cancer patients admitted for thoracic surgery in China from August to November 2014 who had not received prior chemotherapy. Patients who had received previous radiotherapy or chemotherapy, or who had another concurrent cancer, were excluded from the study. Surgical tissue pieces of 1-2 cm3 were preserved in RNAlater solution and stored at -80 °C until use. The sequenced sample consisted of lung tumor tissue. The clonotype was recovered from a young man with non-small cell lung cancer. The V and J segments used are TRBV6-5 and TRBJ2-2; the D segment may tentatively be TRBD1 or TRBD2, each giving 5 matched bases. The CDR3 has the sequence CASSWGRSASTGELFF. The DNA reads as follows: TGTGCCAGCAGTTGGGGACGCAGTGCGAGCACCGGGGAGCTGTTTTTT.